This T cell receptor beta chain appears in the sequencing data of a study of blood T cell repertoires in COVID-19. Study overall: In each case, the material was cDNA or gDNA derived from T cells, B-cell-depleted T cells, or PBMCs.

In the original workflow: Estimated nucleated cell counts came from reference gene primer amplification. The repertoire was sequenced with immunoSEQ multiplex PCR; TCRdb's copy has only in-frame clones and lacks some. That table supplies the V and J calls and clone size; D and trimming were determined from the DNA. This table holds around 250,000 clones, approximately 82% found once. CDR3 length: 15 amino acids. Germline CDR1 is MGHRA and CDR2 is YSYEKL. Deletions cut 1 base from V and 0 bases from J, with 6 bases between. Sequencing was carried out using peripheral blood. This TCR was recovered from a woman between 18 and 30 years old with acute or convalescent COVID-19. V and J are TRBV4-1 and TRBJ2-2; the D gene is possibly TRBD1 (5 bases). The CDR3 nucleotides read TGCGCCAGCAGCCAAGGGGGCGCGAACACCGGGGAGCTGTTTTTT. Encoded protein: CASSQGGANTGELFF.